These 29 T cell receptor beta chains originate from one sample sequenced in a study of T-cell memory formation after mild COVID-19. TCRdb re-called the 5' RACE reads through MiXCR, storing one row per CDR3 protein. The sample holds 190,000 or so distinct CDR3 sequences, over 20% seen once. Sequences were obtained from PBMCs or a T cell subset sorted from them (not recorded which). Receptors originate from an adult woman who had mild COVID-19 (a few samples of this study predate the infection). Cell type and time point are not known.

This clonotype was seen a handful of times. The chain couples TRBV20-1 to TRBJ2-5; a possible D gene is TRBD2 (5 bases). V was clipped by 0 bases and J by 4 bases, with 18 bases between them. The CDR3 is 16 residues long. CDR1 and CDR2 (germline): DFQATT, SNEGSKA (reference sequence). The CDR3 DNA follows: TGCAGTGCTAGAGATACCCTGGCACTAGGTGTAGAGACCCAGTACTTC. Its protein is CSARDTLALGVETQYF.

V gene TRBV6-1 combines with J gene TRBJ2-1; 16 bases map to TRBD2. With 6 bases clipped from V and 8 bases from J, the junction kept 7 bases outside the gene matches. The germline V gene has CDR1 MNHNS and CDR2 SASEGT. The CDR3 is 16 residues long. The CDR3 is CASRPGTSGGGYEQFF. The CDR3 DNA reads TGTGCCAGCAGGCCCGGGACTAGCGGGGGGGGCTATGAGCAGTTCTTC.

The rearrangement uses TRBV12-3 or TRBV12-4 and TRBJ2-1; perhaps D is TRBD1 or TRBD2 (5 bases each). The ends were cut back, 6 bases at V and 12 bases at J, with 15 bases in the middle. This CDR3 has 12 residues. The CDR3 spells CASSHGASRQFF. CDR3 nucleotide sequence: TGTGCCAGCAGCCACGGGGCGTCTCGGCAGTTCTTC.

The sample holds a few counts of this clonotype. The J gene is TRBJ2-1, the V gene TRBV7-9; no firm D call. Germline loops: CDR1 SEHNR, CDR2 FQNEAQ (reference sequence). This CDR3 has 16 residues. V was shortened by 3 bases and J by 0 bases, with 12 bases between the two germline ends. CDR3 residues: CASSLGLARSYNEQFF. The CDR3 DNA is TGTGCCAGCAGCTTGGGTTTAGCACGCTCCTACAATGAGCAGTTCTTC.

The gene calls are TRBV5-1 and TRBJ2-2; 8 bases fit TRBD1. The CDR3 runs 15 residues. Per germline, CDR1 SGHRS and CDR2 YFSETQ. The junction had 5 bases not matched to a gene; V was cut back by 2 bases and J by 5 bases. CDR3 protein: CASSFFGQGTGELFF. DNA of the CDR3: TGCGCCAGCAGCTTCTTCGGACAGGGAACCGGGGAGCTGTTTTTT. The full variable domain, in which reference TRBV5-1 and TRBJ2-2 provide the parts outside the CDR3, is KAGVTQTPRYLIKTRGQQVTLSCSPISGHRSVSWYQQTPGQGLQFLFEYFSETQRNKGNFPGRFSGRQFSNSRSEMNVSTLELGDSALYLCASSFFGQGTGELFFGEGSRLTVL.

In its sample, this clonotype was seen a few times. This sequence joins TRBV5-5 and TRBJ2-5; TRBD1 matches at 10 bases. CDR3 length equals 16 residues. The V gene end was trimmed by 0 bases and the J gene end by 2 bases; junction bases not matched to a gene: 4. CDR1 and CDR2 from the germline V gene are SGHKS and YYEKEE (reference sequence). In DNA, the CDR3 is TGTGCCAGCAGCTTGGAAGGACAGGGGGTACAAGAGACCCAGTACTTC. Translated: CASSLEGQGVQETQYF.

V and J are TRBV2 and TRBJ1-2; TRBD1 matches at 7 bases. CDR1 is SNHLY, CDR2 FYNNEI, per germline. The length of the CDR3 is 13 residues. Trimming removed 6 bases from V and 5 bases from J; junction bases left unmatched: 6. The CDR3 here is CASSRTGGYGYTF. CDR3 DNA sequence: TGTGCCAGCAGCCGGACAGGAGGGTATGGCTACACCTTC.

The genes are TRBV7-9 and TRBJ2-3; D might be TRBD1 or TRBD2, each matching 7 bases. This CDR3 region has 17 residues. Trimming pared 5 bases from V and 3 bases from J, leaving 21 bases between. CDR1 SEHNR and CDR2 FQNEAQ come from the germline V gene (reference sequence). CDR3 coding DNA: TGTGCCAGCAGCGCCAGGGAGGGGGCAGGGTTAACAGATACGCAGTATTTT. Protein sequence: CASSAREGAGLTDTQYF.

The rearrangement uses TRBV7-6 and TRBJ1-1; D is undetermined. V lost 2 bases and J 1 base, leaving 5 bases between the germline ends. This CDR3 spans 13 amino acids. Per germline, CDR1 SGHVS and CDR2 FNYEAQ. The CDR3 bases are TGTGCCAGCAGCTTATATTGGAACACTGAAGCTTTCTTT. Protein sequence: CASSLYWNTEAFF.

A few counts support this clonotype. The CDR3 is CASSQAQWGASYNEQFF. The DNA of the CDR3 is TGCGCCAGCAGCCAAGCTCAATGGGGCGCTTCCTACAATGAGCAGTTCTTC. V and J are TRBV4-3 and TRBJ2-1; weak D call: TRBD1 (5 bases). V was cut by 1 base and J by 1 base, with 14 bases left in between. The CDR3 covers 17 residues. The germline gives CDR1 LGHNA, CDR2 YSLEER.

As DNA, the CDR3 is TGTGCCAGTAGTATAGCCCCGTCATACGGCACTGAAGCTTTCTTT. As protein: CASSIAPSYGTEAFF. The J gene is TRBJ1-1, the V gene TRBV19; the D is unclear. The CDR3 has 15 amino acids. Trimming removed 1 base from V and 4 bases from J, with 13 bases in between. Germline CDR1 is LNHDA and CDR2 is SQIVND (reference sequence). Full variable domain (outside the CDR3, taken from reference TRBV19 and TRBJ1-1): DGGITQSPKYLFRKEGQNVTLSCEQNLNHDAMYWYRQDPGQGLRLIYYSQIVNDFQKGDIAEGYSVSREKKESFPLTVTSAQKNPTAFYLCASSIAPSYGTEAFFGQGTRLTVV.

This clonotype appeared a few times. CDR3 amino acids: CASRSMTGGVNYGYTF. DNA for the CDR3: TGTGCCAGCAGATCAATGACAGGGGGCGTTAACTATGGCTACACCTTC. This chain joins TRBV7-9 and TRBJ1-2; 10 bases line up with TRBD1. From germline, CDR1 is SEHNR and CDR2 FQNEAQ (reference sequence). The CDR3 runs 16 residues. V was pared by 6 bases and J by 1 base, with 8 bases of the junction left unmatched.

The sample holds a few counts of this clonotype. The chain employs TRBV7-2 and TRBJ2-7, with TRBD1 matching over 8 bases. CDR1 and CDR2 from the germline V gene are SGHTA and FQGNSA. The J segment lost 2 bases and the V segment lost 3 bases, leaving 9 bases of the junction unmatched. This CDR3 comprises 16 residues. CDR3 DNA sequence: TGTGCCAGCAGCTTTAACCGGGACAGGCCCACCTACGAGCAGTACTTC. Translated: CASSFNRDRPTYEQYF.

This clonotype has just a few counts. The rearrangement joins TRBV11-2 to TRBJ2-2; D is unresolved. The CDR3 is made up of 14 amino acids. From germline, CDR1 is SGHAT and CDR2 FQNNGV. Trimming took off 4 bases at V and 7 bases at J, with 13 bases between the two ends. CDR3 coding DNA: TGTGCCAGCAGCTCCCGGTTAGCTGGCGGGGAGCTGTTTTTT. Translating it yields CASSSRLAGGELFF.

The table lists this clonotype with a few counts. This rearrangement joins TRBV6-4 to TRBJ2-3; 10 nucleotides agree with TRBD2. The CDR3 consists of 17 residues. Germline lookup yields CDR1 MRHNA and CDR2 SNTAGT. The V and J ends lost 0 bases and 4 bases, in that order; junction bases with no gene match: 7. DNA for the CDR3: TGTGCCAGCAGTGACTCTCCTAGCGGGAGTGGGGCAGATACGCAGTATTTT. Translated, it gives CASSDSPSGSGADTQYF.

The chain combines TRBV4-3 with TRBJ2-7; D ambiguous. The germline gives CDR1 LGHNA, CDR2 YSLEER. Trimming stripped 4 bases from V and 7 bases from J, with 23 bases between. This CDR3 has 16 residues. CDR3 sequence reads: CASSLKSPDVVGEQYF. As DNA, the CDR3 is TGCGCCAGCAGCCTCAAGAGTCCAGACGTTGTGGGGGAGCAGTACTTC.

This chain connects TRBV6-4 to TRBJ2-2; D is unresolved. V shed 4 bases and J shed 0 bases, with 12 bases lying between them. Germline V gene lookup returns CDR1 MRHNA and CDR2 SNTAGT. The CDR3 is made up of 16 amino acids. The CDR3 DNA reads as TGTGCCAGCAGTGTCGGGCCTCCGTCGAACACCGGGGAGCTGTTTTTT. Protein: CASSVGPPSNTGELFF.

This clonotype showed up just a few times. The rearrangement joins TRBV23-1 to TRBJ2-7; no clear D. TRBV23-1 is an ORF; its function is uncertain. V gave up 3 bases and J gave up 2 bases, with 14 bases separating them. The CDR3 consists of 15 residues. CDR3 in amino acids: CASSHHWSPAYEQYF. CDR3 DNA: TGCGCCAGCAGTCACCATTGGTCCCCGGCCTACGAGCAGTACTTC.

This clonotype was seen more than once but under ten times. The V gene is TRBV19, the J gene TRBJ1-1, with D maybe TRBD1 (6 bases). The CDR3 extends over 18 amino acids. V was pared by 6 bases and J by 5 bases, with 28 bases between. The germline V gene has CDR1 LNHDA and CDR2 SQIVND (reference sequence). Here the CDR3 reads CASSALNGQTPGVTEAFF. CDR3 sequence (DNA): TGTGCCAGTAGCGCCTTAAACGGACAGACTCCCGGGGTGACTGAAGCTTTCTTT.

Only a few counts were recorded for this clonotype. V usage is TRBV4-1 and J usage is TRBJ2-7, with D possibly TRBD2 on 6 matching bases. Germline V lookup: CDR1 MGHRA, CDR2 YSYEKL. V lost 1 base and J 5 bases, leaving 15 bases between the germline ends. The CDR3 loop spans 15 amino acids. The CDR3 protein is CASSQGGGAFNEQYF. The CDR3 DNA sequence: TGCGCCAGCAGCCAAGGTGGAGGGGCGTTCAACGAGCAGTACTTC.

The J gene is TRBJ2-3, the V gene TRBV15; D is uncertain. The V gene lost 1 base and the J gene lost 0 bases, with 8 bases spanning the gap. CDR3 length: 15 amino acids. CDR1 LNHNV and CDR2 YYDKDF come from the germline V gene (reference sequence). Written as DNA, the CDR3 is TGTGCCACCAGCAGAGGAATTACTAGCACAGATACGCAGTATTTT. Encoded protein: CATSRGITSTDTQYF.

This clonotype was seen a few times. Here the CDR3 reads CSVPGQGAAGANVLTF. Here the CDR3 DNA reads TGCAGCGTGCCGGGACAGGGGGCTGCTGGGGCCAACGTCCTGACTTTC. The chain joins TRBV29-1 to TRBJ2-6, with TRBD1 matching over 12 bases. CDR1 SQVTM and CDR2 ANQGSEA come from the germline V gene. The CDR3 runs to 16 residues. After removal of 6 bases from V and 2 bases from J, the junction contained 5 bases not matched to a gene.

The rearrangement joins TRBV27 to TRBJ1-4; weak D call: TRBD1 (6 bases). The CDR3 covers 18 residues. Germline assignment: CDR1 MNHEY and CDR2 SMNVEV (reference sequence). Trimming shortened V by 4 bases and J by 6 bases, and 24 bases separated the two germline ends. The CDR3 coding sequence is TGTGCCAGCAGTTGCCCCTGGGACATTCCTGGGGCCTATGAAAAACTGTTTTTT. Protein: CASSCPWDIPGAYEKLFF. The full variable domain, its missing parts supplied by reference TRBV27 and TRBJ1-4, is EAQVTQNPRYLITVTGKKLTVTCSQNMNHEYMSWYRQDPGLGLRQIYYSMNVEVTDKGDVPEGYKVSRKEKRNFPLILESPSPNQTSLYFCASSCPWDIPGAYEKLFFGSGTQLSVL.

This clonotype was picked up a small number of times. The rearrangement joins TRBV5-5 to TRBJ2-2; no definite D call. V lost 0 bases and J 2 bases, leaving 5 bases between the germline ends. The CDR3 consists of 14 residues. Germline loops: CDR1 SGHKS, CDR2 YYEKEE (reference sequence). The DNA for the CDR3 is TGTGCCAGCAGCTTGGGAGGCAACACCGGGGAGCTGTTTTTT. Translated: CASSLGGNTGELFF.

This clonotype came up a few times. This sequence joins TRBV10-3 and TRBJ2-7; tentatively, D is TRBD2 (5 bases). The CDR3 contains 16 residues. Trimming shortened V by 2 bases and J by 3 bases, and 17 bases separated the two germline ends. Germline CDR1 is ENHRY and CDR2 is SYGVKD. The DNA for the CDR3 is TGTGCCATCAGTGAGGAAACTAGGCGTCACCACTACGAGCAGTACTTC. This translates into CAISEETRRHHYEQYF.

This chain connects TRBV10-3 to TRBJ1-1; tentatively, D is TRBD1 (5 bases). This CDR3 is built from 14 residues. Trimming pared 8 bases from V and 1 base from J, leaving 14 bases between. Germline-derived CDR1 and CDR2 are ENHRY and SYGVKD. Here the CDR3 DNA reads TGTGCCATCGGGGACCCCGGAGCGAACACTGAAGCTTTCTTT. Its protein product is CAIGDPGANTEAFF.

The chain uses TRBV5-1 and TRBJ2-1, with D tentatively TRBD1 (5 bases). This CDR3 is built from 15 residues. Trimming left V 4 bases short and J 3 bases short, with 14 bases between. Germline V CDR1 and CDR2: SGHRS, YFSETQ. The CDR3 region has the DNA TGCGCCAGCAGCCCAGGCGACAGTTACTACAATGAGCAGTTCTTC. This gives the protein CASSPGDSYYNEQFF. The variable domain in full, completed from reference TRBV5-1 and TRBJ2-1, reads KAGVTQTPRYLIKTRGQQVTLSCSPISGHRSVSWYQQTPGQGLQFLFEYFSETQRNKGNFPGRFSGRQFSNSRSEMNVSTLELGDSALYLCASSPGDSYYNEQFFGPGTRLTVL.

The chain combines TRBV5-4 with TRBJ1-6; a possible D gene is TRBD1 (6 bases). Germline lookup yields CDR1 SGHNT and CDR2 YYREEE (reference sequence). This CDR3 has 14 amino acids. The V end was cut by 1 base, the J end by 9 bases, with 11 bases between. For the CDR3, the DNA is TGTGCCAGCAGCTTGCGGGGGGGCGGTTCACCCCTCCACTTT. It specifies CASSLRGGGSPLHF.

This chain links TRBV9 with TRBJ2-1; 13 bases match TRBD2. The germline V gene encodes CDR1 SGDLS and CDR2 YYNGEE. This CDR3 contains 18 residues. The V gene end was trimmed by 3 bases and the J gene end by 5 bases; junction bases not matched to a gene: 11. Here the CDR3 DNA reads TGTGCCAGCAGCGCAGGCGAACTAGCGGGAGGGCCTAACAATGAGCAGTTCTTC. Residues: CASSAGELAGGPNNEQFF.